This T cell receptor (beta chain) was sequenced for a study of blood T cell repertoires in COVID-19. Under the authors' procedure: Quantification of nucleated cells was approximated via reference gene primer amplification. Libraries were prepared by immunoSEQ multiplex PCR; TCRdb keeps only in-frame clonotypes and omits some of them. That table gives V, J and clone size, and the DNA gave D and trimming. The sample carries roughly 190,000 clones, 88% recorded once. Germline V gene lookup returns CDR1 MNHEY and CDR2 SMNVEV (reference sequence). V shed 3 bases, J shed 5 bases, and the junction held 9 bases outside the gene matches. The CDR3 extends over 15 amino acids.

The chain has TRBV27 and TRBJ2-7, with 8 bases identical to TRBD2. This TCR came from a human donor in a cohort sampled during active COVID-19. Sequenced material: peripheral blood. CDR3 nucleotide sequence: TGTGCCAGCAGTTTGACCTTAGCGGGAATCAACGAGCAGTACTTC. It translates to CASSLTLAGINEQYF.